Shown below are 19 T cell receptor beta chains from a single sample sequenced in a study of cytomegalovirus exposure and HLA in healthy donors. Some clones are missing from TCRdb's copy, which holds only in-frame ones; the method was immunoSEQ multiplex PCR. The sample comprises 150,000 to 200,000 clones, 85% of which are singletons, and more than 15% rests with the top ten. The sequenced sample consisted of PBMCs. Receptors originate from a man younger than 35 in good health and CMV-seropositive.

The rearrangement joins TRBV6-5 to TRBJ2-1; D perhaps matches TRBD2 (6 bases). Looked up from germline, CDR1 is MNHEY and CDR2 is SVGAGI. The CDR3 spans 14 residues. Trimming cost V 5 bases and J 15 bases, with 23 bases left between them. Here the CDR3 DNA reads TGTGCCAGCAGTACGCAAGCGGGTTCAATGCATCGGTTCTTC. Protein: CASSTQAGSMHRFF.

This clone was observed a few times. V usage is TRBV27 and J usage is TRBJ2-7; maybe TRBD1 (5 bases). CDR1 is MNHEY, CDR2 SMNVEV, per germline (reference sequence). Trimming pared 3 bases from V and 4 bases from J, leaving 10 bases between. The CDR3 loop spans 13 amino acids. CDR3 sequence reads: CASSLGRRYEQYF. CDR3 nucleotides: TGTGCCAGCAGTTTGGGGCGGAGATACGAGCAGTACTTC.

CDR3 nucleotide sequence: TGTGCCAGCAGCAAACACAGGGGACACATGAACACTGAAGCTTTCTTT. It encodes CASSKHRGHMNTEAFF. The chain links TRBV7-9 to TRBJ1-1; 7 positions agree with TRBD1. The CDR3 consists of 16 residues. The V gene end was trimmed by 5 bases and the J gene end by 0 bases; junction bases not matched to a gene: 9. Germline values: CDR1 SEHNR, CDR2 FQNEAQ (reference sequence).

The rearrangement uses TRBV28 and TRBJ1-4, with a weak D call TRBD1 (6 bases). CDR1 and CDR2 (germline): MDHEN, SYDVKM. Trimming stripped 1 base from V and 4 bases from J, with 13 bases between. CDR3 size: 16 residues. The CDR3 here is CASSLSTGLGNEKLFF. CDR3 nucleotide sequence: TGTGCCAGCAGTTTATCCACAGGGCTGGGTAATGAAAAACTGTTTTTT.

The gene calls are TRBV4-2 and TRBJ1-1; the D is unclear. The CDR3 runs 13 residues. Germline CDR1 reads LGHNA; CDR2 reads YNFKEQ. V lost 1 base to trimming and J lost 4 bases, with 7 bases between them. This CDR3 is CASSQAPGTEAFF. The CDR3 DNA follows: TGTGCCAGCAGCCAAGCACCGGGCACTGAAGCTTTCTTT.

This chain joins TRBV27 and TRBJ2-5; TRBD2 matches at 13 bases. Germline trimming cut 1 base from V and 5 bases from J; bases unmatched to any gene: 1. The CDR3 is 15 amino acids. Germline lookup yields CDR1 MNHEY and CDR2 SMNVEV (reference sequence). This CDR3 reads CASSLWTSGSETQYF. DNA for the CDR3: TGTGCCAGCAGTTTATGGACTAGCGGGAGTGAGACCCAGTACTTC.

The chain recombines TRBV11-3 with TRBJ2-7; 8 nucleotides match TRBD2. Per the germline V gene, CDR1 is SGHNT and CDR2 is YENEEA. This CDR3 region has 17 residues. Unmatched junction bases numbered 9, after V lost 2 bases and J lost 0 bases. The CDR3 is CASSLRAGAGGSYEQYF. CDR3 in DNA: TGTGCCAGCAGCTTACGAGCGGGAGCCGGGGGCTCCTACGAGCAGTACTTC. Full variable domain (outside the CDR3, taken from reference TRBV11-3 and TRBJ2-7): EAGVVQSPRYKIIEKKQPVAFWCNPISGHNTLYWYLQNLGQGPELLIRYENEEAVDDSQLPKDRFSAERLKGVDSTLKIQPAELGDSAVYLCASSLRAGAGGSYEQYFGPGTRLTVT.

The chain joins TRBV27 to TRBJ2-7; 8 bases map to TRBD2. This CDR3 region has 14 residues. The V and J ends lost 6 bases and 5 bases, in that order; junction bases with no gene match: 9. Per the germline V gene, CDR1 is MNHEY and CDR2 is SMNVEV (reference sequence). CDR3 in DNA: TGTGCCAGCAGCTCCGGGACTAGTGGTCACGAGCAGTACTTC. Translating gives CASSSGTSGHEQYF.

The chain employs TRBV28 and TRBJ2-7; D is possibly TRBD1 (6 bases). CDR3 length: 15 residues. V was cut by 6 bases and J by 1 base, with 16 bases left in between. From germline, CDR1 is MDHEN and CDR2 SYDVKM. CDR3 sequence: CASSLRTDASYEQYF. Written as DNA, the CDR3 is TGTGCCAGCAGCCTTAGGACAGACGCTTCCTACGAGCAGTACTTC.

The V and J genes are TRBV9 and TRBJ1-1; unclear D gene. Trimming stripped 0 bases from V and 0 bases from J, with 3 bases between. Germline CDR1 and CDR2: SGDLS and YYNGEE. CDR3 length: 13 amino acids. CDR3 loop: CASSVALNTEAFF. In DNA form, the CDR3 reads TGTGCCAGCAGCGTAGCTCTGAACACTGAAGCTTTCTTT.

This sequence joins TRBV4-1 and TRBJ2-6, with TRBD1 as a possible D gene (6 bases). Trimming left V 4 bases short and J 4 bases short, with 17 bases between. Germline CDR1 and CDR2: MGHRA and YSYEKL. The CDR3 is 17 residues long. This CDR3 reads CASSPGTYRRGANVLTF. The CDR3 DNA follows: TGCGCCAGCAGCCCCGGGACATACCGACGGGGGGCCAACGTCCTGACTTTC.

The chain joins TRBV6-5 to TRBJ1-2; D is uncertain. The germline gives CDR1 MNHEY, CDR2 SVGAGI. V was clipped by 2 bases and J by 7 bases, with 17 bases between them. The CDR3 loop spans 15 amino acids. The CDR3 loop reads CASSYGLPAATGYTF. CDR3 in DNA: TGTGCCAGCAGTTACGGTCTGCCCGCTGCTACTGGCTACACCTTC.

The rearrangement links TRBV27 to TRBJ1-1; possibly TRBD1 for D (6 bases). CDR1 is MNHEY, CDR2 SMNVEV, per germline (reference sequence). This CDR3 has 13 amino acids. V was clipped by 7 bases and J by 0 bases, with 9 bases between them. CDR3 sequence: CASKGGMNTEAFF. As DNA, the CDR3 is TGTGCCAGCAAGGGGGGGATGAACACTGAAGCTTTCTTT.

The J gene is TRBJ1-4, the V gene TRBV5-5; D possibly corresponds to TRBD1 (6 bases). The germline CDR1 and CDR2 sequences are SGHKS and YYEKEE (reference sequence). The V and J ends lost 2 bases and 3 bases respectively, with 11 bases between them. The length of the CDR3 is 15 residues. Written as DNA, the CDR3 is TGTGCCAGCAGCTTATCAGGGGCATCTAATGAAAAACTGTTTTTT. Translation: CASSLSGASNEKLFF.

The count of this clone is one. The J gene is TRBJ2-1, the V gene TRBV6-5; a possible D gene is TRBD2 (5 bases). There are 15 residues in the CDR3. The V and J ends lost 6 bases and 2 bases respectively, with 14 bases between them. Germline V lookup: CDR1 MNHEY, CDR2 SVGAGI. The CDR3: CASRRPDGTYNEQFF. As DNA, the CDR3 is TGTGCCAGCAGACGACCAGACGGGACCTACAATGAGCAGTTCTTC.

The chain uses TRBV7-9 and TRBJ1-1; possible D gene TRBD1, 5 bases. Germline V gene lookup returns CDR1 SEHNR and CDR2 FQNEAQ (reference sequence). V shed 2 bases and J shed 8 bases, with 9 bases lying between them. CDR3 size: 12 residues. In DNA, the CDR3 is TGTGCCAGCAGCTTACTCAGACAGGAAGCTTTCTTT. It is translated as CASSLLRQEAFF. Filled out from reference TRBV7-9 and TRBJ1-1, the complete variable domain reads DTGVSQNPRHKITKRGQNVTFRCDPISEHNRLYWYRQTLGQGPEFLTYFQNEAQLEKSRLLSDRFSAERPKGSFSTLEIQRTEQGDSAMYLCASSLLRQEAFFGQGTRLTVV.

A single count supports this clone. This rearrangement joins TRBV5-6 to TRBJ1-2; D unclear. Germline V gene lookup returns CDR1 SGHDT and CDR2 YYEEEE. Trimming shortened V by 5 bases and J by 0 bases, and 14 bases separated the two germline ends. The CDR3 totals 15 residues. Here the CDR3 reads CASRKLDGANYGYTF. CDR3 nucleotide sequence: TGTGCCAGCAGAAAACTCGACGGAGCTAACTATGGCTACACCTTC.

This clone was counted only a few times. The chain uses TRBV30 and TRBJ1-2; perhaps TRBD1 as D (5 bases). Trimming removed 0 bases from V and 4 bases from J, with 21 bases in between. Germline V gene data show CDR1 as GTSNPN and CDR2 as SVGIG (reference sequence). The CDR3 loop spans 17 amino acids. The CDR3, as DNA: TGTGCCTGGAGTGTAAAGTCGTGGGGCCTCGGAATCTATGGCTACACCTTC. It specifies CAWSVKSWGLGIYGYTF.

This clone was counted once. The chain couples TRBV10-3 to TRBJ2-7; 9 bases agree with TRBD1. Germline loops: CDR1 ENHRY, CDR2 SYGVKD. J gave up 4 bases and V 5 bases, and 3 bases lay outside the gene matches. The CDR3 is 13 amino acids. Here the CDR3 reads CAISTGQGYEQYF. CDR3 DNA: TGTGCCATCAGTACGGGACAGGGTTACGAGCAGTACTTC.